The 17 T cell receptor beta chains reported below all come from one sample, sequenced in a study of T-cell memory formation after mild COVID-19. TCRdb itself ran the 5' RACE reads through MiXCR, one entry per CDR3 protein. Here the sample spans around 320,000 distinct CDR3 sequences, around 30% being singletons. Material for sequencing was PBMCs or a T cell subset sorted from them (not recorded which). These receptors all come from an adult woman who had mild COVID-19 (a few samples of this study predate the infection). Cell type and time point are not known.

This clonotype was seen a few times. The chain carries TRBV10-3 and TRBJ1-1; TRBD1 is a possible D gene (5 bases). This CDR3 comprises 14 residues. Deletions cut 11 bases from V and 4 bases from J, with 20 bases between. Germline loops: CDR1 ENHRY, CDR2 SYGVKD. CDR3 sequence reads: CAVNRDAGPTEAFF. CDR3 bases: TGTGCCGTGAACCGGGACGCTGGGCCCACTGAAGCTTTCTTT.

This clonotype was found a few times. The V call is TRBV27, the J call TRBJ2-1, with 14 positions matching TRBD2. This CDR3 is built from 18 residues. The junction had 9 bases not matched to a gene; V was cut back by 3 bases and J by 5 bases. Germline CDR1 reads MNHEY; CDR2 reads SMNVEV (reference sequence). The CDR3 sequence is CASSLTKMGLAGDNEQFF. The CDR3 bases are TGTGCCAGCAGTTTGACAAAAATGGGACTAGCGGGGGACAATGAGCAGTTCTTC.

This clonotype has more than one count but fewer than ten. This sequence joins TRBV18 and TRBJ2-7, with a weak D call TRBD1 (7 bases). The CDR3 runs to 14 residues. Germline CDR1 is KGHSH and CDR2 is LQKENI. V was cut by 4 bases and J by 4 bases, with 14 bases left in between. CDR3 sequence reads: CASSRGDSGYEQYF. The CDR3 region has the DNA TGTGCCAGCTCACGCGGGGACAGTGGATACGAGCAGTACTTC.

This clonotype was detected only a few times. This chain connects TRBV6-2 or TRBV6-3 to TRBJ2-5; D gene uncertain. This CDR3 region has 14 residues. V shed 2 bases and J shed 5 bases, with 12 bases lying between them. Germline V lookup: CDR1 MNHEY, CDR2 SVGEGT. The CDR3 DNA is TGTGCCAGCAGTTACCCAAGGAGTGGTGAGACCCAGTACTTC. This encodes CASSYPRSGETQYF.

For the CDR3, the DNA is TGCGCCAGCAGCCAGTCGGACAGGGGGTACACTGAAGCTTTCTTT. Translation: CASSQSDRGYTEAFF. The chain has TRBV4-1 and TRBJ1-1, with 10 nucleotides matching TRBD1. Trimming cost V 3 bases and J 3 bases; bases outside gene matches: 4. Germline assignment: CDR1 MGHRA and CDR2 YSYEKL. The CDR3 is 15 amino acids.

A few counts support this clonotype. CDR3 sequence reads: CSVQRRPYNEQFF. CDR3 bases: TGCAGCGTTCAAAGACGACCATACAATGAGCAGTTCTTC. V usage is TRBV29-1 and J usage is TRBJ2-1; D is unclear. The V end was cut by 5 bases, the J end by 4 bases, with 12 bases between. Germline CDR1 reads SQVTM; CDR2 reads ANQGSEA. The CDR3 runs to 13 residues.

The CDR3 DNA reads as TGCAGTGCTGCCAGGTTCCCCCAGGAGACCCAGTACTTC. It is translated as CSAARFPQETQYF. V is TRBV20-1 and J is TRBJ2-5; D gene uncertain. Germline loops: CDR1 DFQATT, CDR2 SNEGSKA (reference sequence). This CDR3 contains 13 residues. The V end lost 5 bases, the J end lost 5 bases, and 15 bases lay between the germline ends.

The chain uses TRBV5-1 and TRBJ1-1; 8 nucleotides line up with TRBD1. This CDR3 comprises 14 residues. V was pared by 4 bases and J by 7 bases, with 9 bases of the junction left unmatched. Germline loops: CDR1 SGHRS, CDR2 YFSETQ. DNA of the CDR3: TGCGCCAGCAGCATGCATGACAGGGGTGGTGAAGCTTTCTTT. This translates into CASSMHDRGGEAFF. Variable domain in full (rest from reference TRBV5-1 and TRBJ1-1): KAGVTQTPRYLIKTRGQQVTLSCSPISGHRSVSWYQQTPGQGLQFLFEYFSETQRNKGNFPGRFSGRQFSNSRSEMNVSTLELGDSALYLCASSMHDRGGEAFFGQGTRLTVV.

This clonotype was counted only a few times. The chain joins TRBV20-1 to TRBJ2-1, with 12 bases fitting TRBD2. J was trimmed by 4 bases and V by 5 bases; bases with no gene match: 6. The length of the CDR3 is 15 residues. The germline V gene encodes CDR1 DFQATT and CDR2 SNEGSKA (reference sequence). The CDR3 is CSAPGLAGMYNEQFF. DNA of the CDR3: TGCAGTGCTCCCGGACTAGCGGGAATGTACAATGAGCAGTTCTTC.

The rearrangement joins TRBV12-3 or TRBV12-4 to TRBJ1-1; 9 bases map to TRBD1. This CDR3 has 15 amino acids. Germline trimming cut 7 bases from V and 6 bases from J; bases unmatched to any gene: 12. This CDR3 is CASTNMGQGGPEAFF. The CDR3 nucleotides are TGTGCCAGCACCAACATGGGACAGGGAGGGCCTGAAGCTTTCTTT.

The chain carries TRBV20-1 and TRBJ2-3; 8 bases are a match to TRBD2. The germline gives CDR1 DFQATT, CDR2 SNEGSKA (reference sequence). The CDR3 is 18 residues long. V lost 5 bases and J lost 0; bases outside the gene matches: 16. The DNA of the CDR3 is TGCAGTGCTCCAGGGGCCGGGGCTAGCGGGCCAAGCACAGATACGCAGTATTTT. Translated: CSAPGAGASGPSTDTQYF.

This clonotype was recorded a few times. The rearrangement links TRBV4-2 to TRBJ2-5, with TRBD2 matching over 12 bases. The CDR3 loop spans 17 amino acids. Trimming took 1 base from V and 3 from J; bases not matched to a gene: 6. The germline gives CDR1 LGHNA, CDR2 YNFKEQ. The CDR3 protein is CASSQAFRTSGEETQYF. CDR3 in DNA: TGTGCCAGCAGCCAAGCCTTTCGGACTAGCGGGGAAGAGACCCAGTACTTC.

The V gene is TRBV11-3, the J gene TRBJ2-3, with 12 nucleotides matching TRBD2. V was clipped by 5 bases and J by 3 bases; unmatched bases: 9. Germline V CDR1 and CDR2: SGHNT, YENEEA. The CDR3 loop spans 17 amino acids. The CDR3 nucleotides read TGTGCCAGCAGCCAACTAGCGGGAGGAGGGTCGACAGATACGCAGTATTTT. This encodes CASSQLAGGGSTDTQYF.

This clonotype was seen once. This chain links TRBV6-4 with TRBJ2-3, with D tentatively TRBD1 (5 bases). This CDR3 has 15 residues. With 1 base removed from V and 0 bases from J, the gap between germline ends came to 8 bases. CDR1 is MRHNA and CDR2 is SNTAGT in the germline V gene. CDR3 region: CASSDWGGSTDTQYF. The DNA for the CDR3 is TGTGCCAGCAGTGACTGGGGCGGTAGCACAGATACGCAGTATTTT.

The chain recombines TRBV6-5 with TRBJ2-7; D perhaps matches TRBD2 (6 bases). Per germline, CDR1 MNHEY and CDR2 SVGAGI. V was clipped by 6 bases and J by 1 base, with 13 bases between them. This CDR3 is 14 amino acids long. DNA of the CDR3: TGTGCCAGCAGCCCTCGGGGGTTGTCCTACGAGCAGTACTTC. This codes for CASSPRGLSYEQYF.

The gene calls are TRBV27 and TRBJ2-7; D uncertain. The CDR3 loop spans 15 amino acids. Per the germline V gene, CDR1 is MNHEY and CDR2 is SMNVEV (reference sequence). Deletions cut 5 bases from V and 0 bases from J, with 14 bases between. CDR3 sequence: CASSPVRGSSYEQYF. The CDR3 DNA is TGTGCCAGCAGTCCCGTCCGCGGAAGCTCCTACGAGCAGTACTTC.

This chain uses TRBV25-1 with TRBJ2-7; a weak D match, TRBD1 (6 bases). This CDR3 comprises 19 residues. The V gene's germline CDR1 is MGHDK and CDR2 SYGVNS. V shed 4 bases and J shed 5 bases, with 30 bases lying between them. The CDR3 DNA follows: TGTGCCAGCAGTGCAACGGACAGTGCCTCACCTAAGGTAACTCACGAGCAGTACTTC. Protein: CASSATDSASPKVTHEQYF.